A selection of T cell receptor beta chains follows, all from one sample in a study of blood T cells in healthy people across ages. TCRdb used MiXCR to reprocess the 5' RACE reads, holding one entry per CDR3 protein. The repertoire includes over a million distinct CDR3 sequences, 35% to 45% of them detected once, and approximately 7.9% sits in the top ten. Material: blood. Every receptor here comes from a woman younger than 35 in good health. Both conserved end residues are part of each CDR3. Each record gives: CDR3 length, J gene, V gene, CDR3 protein.

14	TRBJ1-2	TRBV3-1	CASSQGRFGYGYTF
12	TRBJ2-2	TRBV29-1	CSDRGRTGELFF
13	TRBJ1-2	TRBV11-2	CASSLVQWGGYTF
18	TRBJ2-7	TRBV12-3/TRBV12-4	CASSLVGLAGGVGNEQYF
15	TRBJ2-7	TRBV4-2	CASSLRSHSSYEQYF
15	TRBJ1-2	TRBV6-2/TRBV6-3	CASSQLGDWLVGYTF
19	-	TRBV12-3/TRBV12-4	CASSLTLRSPGTGGIEQYF
17	-	TRBV27	CASSLSLLGSSYNEQYF
14	TRBJ1-5	TRBV2	CASSGTGGDQPQHF
16	TRBJ2-5	TRBV5-4	CASSDVLAGVFNEQYF
14	TRBJ1-6	TRBV20-1	CSATDRGRNSPLHF
15	TRBJ1-5	TRBV20-1	CSAYRGLERNQPQHF
15	TRBJ1-5	TRBV9	CASSATGTGYQPQHF
15	TRBJ1-5	TRBV6-5	CASSYNRGGNQPQHF
15	TRBJ1-5	TRBV7-9	CASSPPGQGYQPQHF
15	TRBJ2-3	TRBV20-1	CSVPRRGTSTDTQYF
17	TRBJ2-2	TRBV12-3/TRBV12-4	CASSRGLAGPSPGELFF
15	TRBJ2-1	TRBV11-2	CASNRVSGRANEQFF